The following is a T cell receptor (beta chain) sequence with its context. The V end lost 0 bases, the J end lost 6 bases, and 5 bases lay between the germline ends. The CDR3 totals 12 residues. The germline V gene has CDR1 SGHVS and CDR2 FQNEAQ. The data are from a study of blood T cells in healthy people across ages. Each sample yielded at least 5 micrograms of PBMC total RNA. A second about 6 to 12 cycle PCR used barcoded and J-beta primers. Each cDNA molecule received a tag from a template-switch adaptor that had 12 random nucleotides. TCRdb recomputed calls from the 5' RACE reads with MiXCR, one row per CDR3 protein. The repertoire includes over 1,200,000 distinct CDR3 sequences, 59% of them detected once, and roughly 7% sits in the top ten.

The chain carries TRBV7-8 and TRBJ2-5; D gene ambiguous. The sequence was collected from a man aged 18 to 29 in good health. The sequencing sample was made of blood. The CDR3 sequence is CASSLALQTQYF. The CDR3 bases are TGTGCCAGCAGCTTAGCGTTGCAGACCCAGTACTTC.